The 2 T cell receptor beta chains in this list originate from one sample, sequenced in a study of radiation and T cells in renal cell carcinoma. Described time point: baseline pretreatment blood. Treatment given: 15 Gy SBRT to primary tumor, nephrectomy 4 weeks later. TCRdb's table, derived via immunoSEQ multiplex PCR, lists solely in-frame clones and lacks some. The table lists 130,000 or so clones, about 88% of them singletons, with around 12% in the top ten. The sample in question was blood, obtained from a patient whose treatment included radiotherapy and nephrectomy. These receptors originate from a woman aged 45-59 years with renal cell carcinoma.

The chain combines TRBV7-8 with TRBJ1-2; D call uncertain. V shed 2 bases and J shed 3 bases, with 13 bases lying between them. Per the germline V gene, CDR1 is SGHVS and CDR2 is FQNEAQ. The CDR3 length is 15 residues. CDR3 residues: CASSLRARKDYGYTF. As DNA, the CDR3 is TGTGCCAGCAGCTTAAGGGCCAGAAAGGACTATGGCTACACCTTC.

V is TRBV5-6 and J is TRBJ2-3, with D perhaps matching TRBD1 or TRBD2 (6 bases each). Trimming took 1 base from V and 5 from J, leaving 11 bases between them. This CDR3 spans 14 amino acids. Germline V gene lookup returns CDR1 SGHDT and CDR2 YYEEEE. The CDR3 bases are TGTGCCAGCAGCTTGTGGGGGGCCCGAGATACGCAGTATTTT. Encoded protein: CASSLWGARDTQYF.